The 21 T cell receptor beta chains below all came from one sample that was sequenced in a study of blood T cell repertoires in COVID-19. Some clones are missing from TCRdb's copy, which holds only in-frame ones; the method was immunoSEQ multiplex PCR. The sample has 150,000 to 200,000 clones; around 87% are singletons. The sample comprised peripheral blood. The receptors originated from a man aged 40-50 years with active or convalescent COVID-19.

This sequence joins TRBV4-1 and TRBJ2-7; 10 nucleotides line up with TRBD2. J gave up 3 bases and V 1 base, and 15 bases lay outside the gene matches. This CDR3 has 19 amino acids. From germline, CDR1 is MGHRA and CDR2 YSYEKL. As DNA, the CDR3 is TGCGCCAGCAGCCAAGTTCAGGTAGCGGGGGGCGCCGTTAGCTACGAGCAGTACTTC. Its translation is CASSQVQVAGGAVSYEQYF.

This chain links TRBV5-1 with TRBJ1-1; D is uncertain. Germline loops: CDR1 SGHRS, CDR2 YFSETQ. V was shortened by 5 bases and J by 3 bases, with 17 bases between the two germline ends. The CDR3 is 15 residues long. The CDR3 region is CASSYRALLDTEAFF. In DNA form, the CDR3 reads TGCGCCAGCAGTTACCGCGCGCTACTGGACACTGAAGCTTTCTTT.

The chain recombines TRBV5-1 with TRBJ2-7; a weak D match, TRBD1 (6 bases). This CDR3 contains 12 residues. Looked up from germline, CDR1 is SGHRS and CDR2 is YFSETQ. The V gene lost 4 bases and the J gene lost 12 bases, with 17 bases spanning the gap. CDR3 coding DNA: TGCGCCAGCAGCCGAGAACAGGGATTAACGTACTTC. Its protein is CASSREQGLTYF.

This chain uses TRBV11-2 with TRBJ2-1; D gene ambiguous. Looked up from germline, CDR1 is SGHAT and CDR2 is FQNNGV. The CDR3 covers 14 residues. V lost 7 bases to trimming and J lost 4 bases, with 14 bases between them. The CDR3 DNA is TGTGCCAGCACCCCCTTTTTCGGTTACAATGAGCAGTTCTTC. The encoded protein is CASTPFFGYNEQFF.

The genes are TRBV6-5 and TRBJ1-2, with 7 bases lining up with TRBD1. The germline V gene encodes CDR1 MNHEY and CDR2 SVGAGI. The CDR3 sequence is 13 residues long. The ends lost 2 bases at V and 8 bases at J; junction bases unmatched: 5. For the CDR3, the DNA is TGTGCCAGCAGTTACGACAGGGTAGTAGGCTACACCTTC. Residues: CASSYDRVVGYTF.

The rearrangement joins TRBV4-2 to TRBJ2-1, with TRBD2 identical over 9 bases. CDR3 length: 18 residues. Per germline, CDR1 LGHNA and CDR2 YNFKEQ. J gave up 4 bases and V 3 bases, and 13 bases lay outside the gene matches. CDR3 nucleotide sequence: TGTGCCAGCAGCCAGTGGGGGCTAGCGGGGAGTAAATACAATGAGCAGTTCTTC. It encodes CASSQWGLAGSKYNEQFF.

Only one count was recorded for this clone. The CDR3 DNA reads as TGTGCCATCAGTAGGGACTCCAACTCTGGAAACACCATATATTTT. Translating it yields CAISRDSNSGNTIYF. V gene TRBV10-3 combines with J gene TRBJ1-3; possible D gene TRBD1, 5 bases. This CDR3 has 15 residues. Germline values: CDR1 ENHRY, CDR2 SYGVKD. The V end was cut by 5 bases, the J end by 0 bases, with 11 bases between.

The rearrangement uses TRBV30 and TRBJ1-4, with no clear D. V was pared by 0 bases and J by 7 bases, with 6 bases between. The CDR3 covers 12 residues. CDR1 GTSNPN and CDR2 SVGIG come from the germline V gene (reference sequence). The DNA for the CDR3 is TGTGCCTGGAGTGTACGGGGTGAAAAACTGTTTTTT. It yields the protein CAWSVRGEKLFF.

The chain has TRBV6-2 or TRBV6-3 and TRBJ1-1; D gene uncertain. Trimming took off 0 bases at V and 1 base at J, with 6 bases between the two ends. Germline V CDR1 and CDR2: MNHEY, SVGEGT. The CDR3 consists of 14 residues. The DNA for the CDR3 is TGTGCCAGCAGTTACTCGGCAGGGAACACTGAAGCTTTCTTT. Translated: CASSYSAGNTEAFF.

This clone was recorded once. The chain recombines TRBV6-5 with TRBJ1-3; TRBD1 aligns across 8 bases. The CDR3 contains 14 residues. V trimming: 6 bases; J trimming: 1 base; junction bases outside the gene matches: 2. Germline V gene sequence: CDR1 MNHEY, CDR2 SVGAGI. CDR3 sequence (DNA): TGTGCCAGCAGGCAGGGGGCGTCTGGAAACACCATATATTTT. Translation: CASRQGASGNTIYF.

This chain links TRBV27 with TRBJ1-6; maybe TRBD1 (5 bases). The V gene lost 7 bases and the J gene lost 8 bases, with 9 bases spanning the gap. The CDR3 sequence is 12 residues long. Germline CDR1 MNHEY, CDR2 SMNVEV (reference sequence). CDR3 in amino acids: CASKTGDSPLHF. In DNA, the CDR3 is TGTGCCAGCAAAACAGGAGATTCACCCCTCCACTTT.

This sequence joins TRBV7-2 and TRBJ2-7, with 15 bases fitting TRBD2. The CDR3 is 19 residues long. Germline V gene sequence: CDR1 SGHTA, CDR2 FQGNSA. The V gene end was trimmed by 6 bases and the J gene end by 0 bases; junction bases not matched to a gene: 12. As DNA, the CDR3 is TGTGCCAGCAGTTTGCAGCCGGGACTAGCGGGGGGCAGCTCCTACGAGCAGTACTTC. It codes for CASSLQPGLAGGSSYEQYF.

The rearrangement links TRBV6-5 to TRBJ1-4; D call uncertain. The germline V and J ends were trimmed by 6 bases and 16 bases, with 21 bases remaining between them. The CDR3 totals 13 residues. In germline, CDR1 is MNHEY, CDR2 SVGAGI. The CDR3 loop is CASRTTRRRIPFF. Here the CDR3 DNA reads TGTGCCAGCAGGACCACGCGGCGGCGAATTCCGTTTTTT.

The chain combines TRBV19 with TRBJ1-2, with 7 bases fitting TRBD1. The CDR3 loop spans 17 amino acids. Germline V gene lookup returns CDR1 LNHDA and CDR2 SQIVND (reference sequence). V dropped 6 bases and J dropped 4; count of bases not matched to a gene: 17. The CDR3 region has the DNA TGTGCCAGTAGCCCTCCCTCCGCCCGCCAGGGGGTCTATGGCTACACCTTC. It specifies CASSPPSARQGVYGYTF.

This clone was detected only once. This rearrangement joins TRBV10-1 to TRBJ1-1, with a tentative D call TRBD1 (6 bases). The CDR3 covers 14 residues. Germline CDR1 WNHNN, CDR2 SYGVQD (reference sequence). Trimming left V 4 bases short and J 1 base short, with 10 bases between. CDR3 DNA: TGCGCCAGCAGTGGTGGACAGCCGAACACTGAAGCTTTCTTT. Translating gives CASSGGQPNTEAFF.

This chain links TRBV7-9 with TRBJ1-5; the match to TRBD1 covers 8 bases. In germline, CDR1 is SEHNR, CDR2 FQNEAQ (reference sequence). There are 13 residues in the CDR3. V trimming: 3 bases; J trimming: 5 bases; junction bases outside the gene matches: 0. CDR3 sequence (DNA): TGTGCCAGCAGCTTGACAGGGGATCAGCCCCAGCATTTT. It specifies CASSLTGDQPQHF.

V gene TRBV5-5 combines with J gene TRBJ1-4; a possible D gene is TRBD1 (5 bases). The CDR3 totals 16 residues. Looked up from germline, CDR1 is SGHKS and CDR2 is YYEKEE (reference sequence). Deletions cut 4 bases from V and 5 bases from J, with 18 bases between. Written as DNA, the CDR3 is TGTGCCAGCAGCGGGGCTGGGAGGCAGCGAAATGAAAAACTGTTTTTT. Its translation is CASSGAGRQRNEKLFF. Variable domain in full (rest from reference TRBV5-5 and TRBJ1-4): DAGVTQSPTHLIKTRGQQVTLRCSPISGHKSVSWYQQVLGQGPQFIFQYYEKEERGRGNFPDRFSARQFPNYSSELNVNALLLGDSALYLCASSGAGRQRNEKLFFGSGTQLSVL.

The chain is built from TRBV6-1 and TRBJ1-1, with a weak D call TRBD1 (5 bases). From germline, CDR1 is MNHNS and CDR2 SASEGT. CDR3 length equals 13 residues. Deletions cut 2 bases from V and 10 bases from J, with 14 bases between. CDR3 in amino acids: CASSELGRGGAFF. For the CDR3, the DNA is TGTGCCAGCAGTGAACTGGGACGGGGGGGAGCTTTCTTT.

In this sample, this clone turned up a few times. The chain joins TRBV5-4 to TRBJ1-6; TRBD1 is a possible D gene (5 bases). V was pared by 2 bases and J by 14 bases, with 11 bases between. CDR1 is SGHNT, CDR2 YYREEE, per germline (reference sequence). The CDR3 is 12 residues long. CDR3 sequence (DNA): TGTGCCAGCAGCTTCGCTAGGGGTTCCCTCCACTTT. It encodes CASSFARGSLHF.

The chain combines TRBV28 with TRBJ2-1; TRBD1 matches 8 bases. V was clipped by 5 bases and J by 0 bases; unmatched bases: 9. CDR3 length: 17 amino acids. Germline CDR1 and CDR2: MDHEN and SYDVKM. CDR3: CASSPRTGSSSYNEQFF. The CDR3 DNA reads as TGTGCCAGCAGTCCTAGGACAGGGTCTAGCTCCTACAATGAGCAGTTCTTC.

The chain uses TRBV30 and TRBJ2-6; a possible D gene is TRBD2 (5 bases). Germline CDR1 GTSNPN, CDR2 SVGIG (reference sequence). Trimming shortened V by 4 bases and J by 0 bases, and 7 bases separated the two germline ends. The CDR3 covers 14 residues. The CDR3 DNA sequence: TGTGCCTGGAACGGGATCTCTGGGGCCAACGTCCTGACTTTC. Translating gives CAWNGISGANVLTF.